Listed below are T cell receptor beta chains from one sample, sequenced in a study of neurological immune-mediated disorders. TCRdb independently ran MiXCR on the 5' RACE reads; one entry per CDR3 protein. Of roughly 88,000 distinct CDR3 sequences detected, under 4.5% appear once; the ten largest clones hold approximately 3%. Sequencing was carried out using PBMCs. The receptors here all came from a woman in her forties or fifties with multiple sclerosis. Both conserved end residues are part of each CDR3. D genes are given only for firm matches. Each size is once, few, many, or a class for an expanded clone.

j_call clone_size d_call v_call cdr3_nt cdr3_aa
TRBJ2-3 many NA TRBV7-2 TGTGCCAGCAGCTCCCGGCCTAGAGGAGATACGCAGTATTTT CASSSRPRGDTQYF
TRBJ2-5 many TRBD1 TRBV3-1 TGTGCCAGCAGCCAAGGGGACAGCCAAGAGACCCAGTACTTC CASSQGDSQETQYF
TRBJ1-1 many TRBD1 TRBV20-1 TGCAGTGCTAGAGACCTGAGGACAGGCTACACTGAAGCTTTCTTT CSARDLRTGYTEAFF
TRBJ1-1 many NA TRBV12-5 TGTGCTAGTGGTTCCTTAGACGGATACAACACTGAAGCTTTCTTT CASGSLDGYNTEAFF
TRBJ2-2 many NA TRBV10-2 TGCGCCAGCAGGTCTTGGGTTGCGAACACCGGGGAGCTGTTTTTT CASRSWVANTGELFF
TRBJ2-1 many NA TRBV5-6 TGTGCCAGCAGCTTGGACGGGGGGCTCTTGGGCAATGAGCAGTTCTTC CASSLDGGLLGNEQFF
TRBJ2-2 many NA TRBV5-1 TGCGCCAGCAGCCCAACCGGGGGGAACACCGGGGAGCTGTTTTTT CASSPTGGNTGELFF
TRBJ1-6 many NA TRBV20-1 TGCAGTGCTCGCCTGCAGAGCTCCTATAATTCACCCCTCCACTTT CSARLQSSYNSPLHF
TRBJ1-5 many TRBD1 TRBV7-9 TGTGCCAGCAGCTTTTATGGGACAGGTGGCAATCAGCCCCAGCATTTT CASSFYGTGGNQPQHF
TRBJ1-6 many NA TRBV12-3/TRBV12-4 TGTGCCAGCAGTTCAGGGAATTCACCCCTCCACTTT CASSSGNSPLHF
TRBJ1-2 many NA TRBV7-2 TGTGCCAGCAGCTTACGTCCCTCGGGCGCGGGAACAAACTATGGCTACACCTTC CASSLRPSGAGTNYGYTF
TRBJ2-3 many TRBD2 TRBV3-1 TGTGCCAGCAGCCAGGACTGGCGGGGGACAGATACGCAGTATTTT CASSQDWRGTDTQYF
TRBJ2-3 many NA TRBV7-8 TGTGCCAGCAGCTCACGAGGGACCGCCACAGATACGCAGTATTTT CASSSRGTATDTQYF
TRBJ1-6 many NA TRBV9 TGTGCCAGCAGCGCCTGGGACGGCAATAATTCACCCCTCCACTTT CASSAWDGNNSPLHF
TRBJ1-4 many TRBD1 TRBV20-1 TGCAGTGCTAAACAGGGGCGGCATGAAAAACTGTTTTTT CSAKQGRHEKLFF
TRBJ2-3 many NA TRBV6-5 TGTGCCAGCAGTTACCCCGGCCCTACGCAGTATTTT CASSYPGPTQYF